Below, 25 T cell receptor beta chains from the same sample are listed, as sequenced in a study of early T cells in non-severe SARS-CoV-2 infection. TCRdb analysed the 5' RACE reads with MiXCR anew, one entry per CDR3 protein. The table includes more than 65,000 distinct CDR3 sequences, around 12% detected once. The sample was whole blood. The receptors originated from an adult who was a healthcare worker with PCR-confirmed SARS-CoV-2 infection or an uninfected control (not recorded which).

Notes on this clonotype: Mismatch with germline at one junction end may stem from a read error. V gene TRBV28 combines with J gene TRBJ2-7; TRBD2 might be the D (5 bases). Germline V CDR1 and CDR2: MDHEN, SYDVKM. The CDR3 runs to 15 residues. In DNA form, the CDR3 reads TGTGCCAGCAGCCCGCCTAGCTATGATACCTACGAGCAGTGCTTC. This sequence encodes CASSPPSYDTYEQCF. Based on the CDR3 plus reference TRBV28 and TRBJ2-7, the full variable domain is DVKVTQSSRYLVKRTGEKVFLECVQDMDHENMFWYRQDPGLGLRLIYFSYDVKMKEKGDIPEGYSVSREKKERFSLILESASTNQTSMYLCASSPPSYDTYEQCFGPGTRLTVT.

This clonotype was seen repeatedly, ten times or more. The chain combines TRBV7-8 with TRBJ2-3, with a tentative D call TRBD1 (5 bases). V lost 3 bases and J lost 0, with 13 bases in between. Germline CDR1 and CDR2: SGHVS and FQNEAQ. The CDR3 is 16 amino acids. CDR3: CASSFADIYSTDTQYF. DNA of the CDR3: TGTGCCAGCAGCTTTGCGGACATCTATAGCACAGATACGCAGTATTTT.

This clonotype was picked up many times. The genes are TRBV27 and TRBJ2-3; the D gene is possibly TRBD2 (5 bases). V was shortened by 5 bases and J by 0 bases, with 15 bases between the two germline ends. The CDR3 has 16 amino acids. CDR1 and CDR2 (germline): MNHEY, SMNVEV (reference sequence). The CDR3 region has the DNA TGTGCCAGCAGTGCTCGGGGTCCGACTAGCACAGATACGCAGTATTTT. It specifies CASSARGPTSTDTQYF.

This clonotype was observed many times. The chain carries TRBV29-1 and TRBJ1-1; D remains ambiguous. Germline V gene lookup returns CDR1 SQVTM and CDR2 ANQGSEA. The CDR3 has 13 residues. V lost 5 bases and J 0 bases, leaving 10 bases between the germline ends. The CDR3 region is CSVSPSMNTEAFF. CDR3 in DNA: TGCAGCGTTAGTCCGAGTATGAACACTGAAGCTTTCTTT.

The chain couples TRBV15 to TRBJ2-5; D may correspond to TRBD1 or TRBD2 (5 bases each). Germline assignment: CDR1 LNHNV and CDR2 YYDKDF (reference sequence). V was trimmed by 2 bases and J by 1 base, leaving 8 bases between them. The CDR3 runs 14 residues. DNA of the CDR3: TGTGCCACCAGCAGACCGGGACCCCAAGAGACCCAGTACTTC. Protein sequence: CATSRPGPQETQYF.

This clonotype has ten or more counts. The V and J genes are TRBV20-1 and TRBJ1-2, with TRBD1 identical over 7 bases. The trim removed 0 bases at V and 2 bases at J, leaving 3 bases unmatched. The CDR3 contains 14 residues. CDR1 and CDR2 from the germline V gene are DFQATT and SNEGSKA (reference sequence). CDR3 sequence: CSARDQGGNYGYTF. In nucleotides, the CDR3 is TGCAGTGCTAGAGATCAGGGGGGCAACTATGGCTACACCTTC.

There are many counts of this clonotype. The chain carries TRBV4-3 and TRBJ1-2; D is unclear. Germline CDR1 and CDR2: LGHNA and YSLEER. V lost 0 bases, J lost 5 bases, and 13 bases lay in between. The CDR3 has 15 amino acids. The CDR3 here is CASSQDTPRSYGYTF. Here the CDR3 DNA reads TGCGCCAGCAGCCAAGATACCCCCAGGTCGTATGGCTACACCTTC.

Regarding this clonotype: With a much larger clone just one base away, this may be a read error. V gene TRBV7-4 combines with J gene TRBJ1-6; D not certain. Germline V gives CDR1 SGHVT, CDR2 SQSDAQ. This CDR3 comprises 15 residues. The CDR3 DNA is TGTGCCAGCAGCTTAAAGACCGTATATAGTTCACCCCTCCACTTT. Translated: CASSLKTVYSSPLHF.

Ten or more counts support this clonotype. The V gene is TRBV7-9, the J gene TRBJ2-7; no clear D gene. Germline CDR1 and CDR2: SEHNR and FQNEAQ (reference sequence). The germline V and J ends were trimmed by 5 bases and 0 bases, with 5 bases remaining between them. This CDR3 contains 12 residues. CDR3 in amino acids: CASSPASYEQYF. The CDR3 bases are TGTGCCAGCAGCCCAGCCTCCTACGAGCAGTACTTC.

This clonotype was detected many times. The V call is TRBV29-1, the J call TRBJ2-2; maybe TRBD1 (6 bases). The CDR3 has 14 amino acids. Germline CDR1 and CDR2: SQVTM and ANQGSEA. The V and J ends lost 7 bases and 5 bases respectively, with 17 bases between them. The CDR3 protein is CSADTGTLTGELFF. CDR3 sequence (DNA): TGCAGCGCTGATACCGGGACACTTACCGGGGAGCTGTTTTTT.

This clonotype was found many times. In nucleotides, the CDR3 is TGTGCCAGCAGCTTACGCCAGGGCCCCGAAGCTTTCTTT. It encodes CASSLRQGPEAFF. The J gene is TRBJ1-1, the V gene TRBV11-2; D is perhaps TRBD1 (5 bases). The V and J ends lost 2 bases and 8 bases respectively, with 12 bases between them. Germline lookup yields CDR1 SGHAT and CDR2 FQNNGV. CDR3 length: 13 residues.

At least ten counts were recorded for this clonotype. This rearrangement joins TRBV7-2 to TRBJ2-6; D perhaps matches TRBD1 (5 bases). Trimming left V 5 bases short and J 3 bases short, with 11 bases between. CDR1 is SGHTA and CDR2 is FQGNSA in the germline V gene. This CDR3 has 15 amino acids. The CDR3 nucleotides read TGTGCCAGCAGCCCCTCAGGGATTGGGGCCAACGTCCTGACTTTC. It codes for CASSPSGIGANVLTF. The full variable domain, with the rest looked up from reference TRBV7-2 and TRBJ2-6, is GAGVSQSPSNKVTEKGKDVELRCDPISGHTALYWYRQSLGQGLEFLIYFQGNSAPDKSGLPSDRFSAERTGGSVSTLTIQRTQQEDSAVYLCASSPSGIGANVLTFGAGSRLTVL.

The chain uses TRBV5-1 and TRBJ2-3; tentative D call: TRBD2 (6 bases). The CDR3 covers 13 residues. V shed 4 bases and J shed 7 bases, with 13 bases lying between them. Germline loops: CDR1 SGHRS, CDR2 YFSETQ. CDR3 protein: CASSVEGDYTQYF. As DNA, the CDR3 is TGCGCCAGCAGCGTGGAGGGAGATTATACGCAGTATTTT.

This clonotype came up many times. V is TRBV12-3 or TRBV12-4 and J is TRBJ2-5; D may be TRBD1 or TRBD2 (7 bases each). The CDR3 is 14 residues long. The V gene lost 5 bases and the J gene lost 5 bases, with 15 bases spanning the gap. As DNA, the CDR3 is TGTGCCAGCAGTCCAGGGGGGGGGTTGGAGACCCAGTACTTC. Translation: CASSPGGGLETQYF.

This chain links TRBV28 with TRBJ2-6; D unresolved. The V end lost 6 bases, the J end lost 2 bases, and 8 bases lay between the germline ends. Germline lookup yields CDR1 MDHEN and CDR2 SYDVKM. The CDR3 consists of 14 residues. CDR3 sequence: CASSSYAGANVLTF. CDR3 DNA: TGTGCCAGCAGCTCTTATGCTGGGGCCAACGTCCTGACTTTC.

This clonotype was picked up many times. The genes are TRBV29-1 and TRBJ2-1, with a possible D match to TRBD2 (6 bases). The germline gives CDR1 SQVTM, CDR2 ANQGSEA. CDR3 length equals 15 residues. The germline V and J ends were trimmed by 4 bases and 2 bases, with 15 bases remaining between them. This chain's CDR3 is CSVAKGLRTYNEQFF. CDR3 DNA: TGCAGCGTTGCAAAGGGACTGCGGACCTACAATGAGCAGTTCTTC.

This clonotype was detected ten times or more. The chain carries TRBV7-6 and TRBJ2-7, with 8 bases lining up with TRBD1. V shed 0 bases, J shed 5 bases, and the junction held 3 bases outside the gene matches. The CDR3 is 14 amino acids. Germline-derived CDR1 and CDR2 are SGHVS and FNYEAQ. The CDR3 region is CASSLAGQDHEQYF. The CDR3 nucleotides read TGTGCCAGCAGCTTAGCGGGACAGGACCACGAGCAGTACTTC.

This clonotype was detected many times. The chain recombines TRBV20-1 with TRBJ2-7, with 9 bases fitting TRBD2. Germline loops: CDR1 DFQATT, CDR2 SNEGSKA (reference sequence). This CDR3 region has 16 residues. After removal of 4 bases from V and 5 bases from J, the junction contained 15 bases not matched to a gene. The DNA of the CDR3 is TGCAGTGCTACTTCCGGGACTAGCTATTCCGTCCACGAGCAGTACTTC. This encodes CSATSGTSYSVHEQYF.

The chain recombines TRBV29-1 with TRBJ2-2, with D perhaps matching TRBD1 or TRBD2 (5 bases each). Germline V CDR1 and CDR2: SQVTM, ANQGSEA. Trimming stripped 7 bases from V and 3 bases from J, with 6 bases between. The CDR3 has 11 amino acids. The CDR3, as DNA: TGCAGCGGAGGGGACACCGGGGAGCTGTTTTTT. As protein: CSGGDTGELFF.

This clonotype was seen ten or more times. V usage is TRBV7-6 and J usage is TRBJ2-7; the D is unclear. V lost 3 bases and J lost 5, with 11 bases in between. CDR3 size: 13 residues. Per germline, CDR1 SGHVS and CDR2 FNYEAQ. The CDR3 is CASSLDAAHEQYF. CDR3 sequence (DNA): TGTGCCAGCAGCTTGGACGCCGCCCACGAGCAGTACTTC.

This clonotype was seen ten or more times. The CDR3 coding sequence is TGTGCCAGCAGCTTAGGTCGCCTAGCGGGAGTTCAAGATACGCAGTATTTT. Amino acids: CASSLGRLAGVQDTQYF. The chain joins TRBV11-2 to TRBJ2-3; 10 bases map to TRBD2. CDR3 length: 17 residues. V gave up 1 base and J gave up 5 bases; unmatched junction bases: 9. Germline assignment: CDR1 SGHAT and CDR2 FQNNGV.

At least ten counts were recorded for this clonotype. The chain combines TRBV6-2 or TRBV6-3 with TRBJ1-2; D remains unclear. The CDR3 has 13 residues. V was pared by 2 bases and J by 3 bases, with 7 bases between. The V gene's germline CDR1 is MNHEY and CDR2 SVGEGT. The CDR3 DNA follows: TGTGCCAGCAGTTACGAGGCTCACTATGGCTACACCTTC. Encoded protein: CASSYEAHYGYTF.

This clonotype was detected ten times or more. The V and J genes are TRBV10-3 and TRBJ1-1; D may be TRBD1 (6 bases). This CDR3 contains 15 residues. Trimming removed 1 base at V and 4 bases at J, with 13 bases between. CDR1 is ENHRY, CDR2 SYGVKD, per germline. The CDR3 sequence is CAISEYREGGTEAFF. The DNA of the CDR3 is TGTGCCATCAGTGAGTACAGGGAGGGAGGCACTGAAGCTTTCTTT.

This clonotype was recorded at least ten times. This chain joins TRBV20-1 and TRBJ1-3; D unresolved. From germline, CDR1 is DFQATT and CDR2 SNEGSKA (reference sequence). The V end lost 5 bases, the J end lost 0 bases, and 8 bases lay between the germline ends. This CDR3 has 13 amino acids. CDR3 region: CSAQAGSGNTIYF. CDR3 coding DNA: TGCAGTGCTCAGGCGGGCTCTGGAAACACCATATATTTT.

On this clonotype itself: Being one base from a much bigger clone, this may be a read error. The CDR3 DNA is TGCGCCAGCAGCTTGGAGAGGCAATACGTGCAGTACTTC. Translating it yields CASSLERQYVQYF. This sequence joins TRBV5-1 and TRBJ2-7; D gene unclear. This CDR3 region has 13 residues. CDR1 SGHRS and CDR2 YFSETQ come from the germline V gene.